This TCR beta chain was found in a study of cytomegalovirus exposure and HLA in healthy donors. Profiling relied on immunoSEQ multiplex PCR, and the TCRdb table lists in-frame clones only, not all of them. Seen here are 160,000 or so clones, approximately 86% observed once, and the top ten hold 2% to 3%. A word on this clone: A read error may produce the germline difference seen at one junction end.

This CDR3 is built from 16 residues. Germline-derived CDR1 and CDR2 are SSHAT and FNYEAQ (reference sequence). The sequenced material came from PBMCs. The gene calls are TRBV7-7 and TRBJ2-3; 9 nucleotides line up with TRBD2. This receptor was identified in a man between 18 and 35 years old in good health and CMV-seropositive. CDR3 sequence: CASSLAPSGAGDTQYF. CDR3 nucleotide sequence: TGTGCTAGCAGCTTAGCGCCTAGCGGGGCGGGGGATACGCAGTATTTT.